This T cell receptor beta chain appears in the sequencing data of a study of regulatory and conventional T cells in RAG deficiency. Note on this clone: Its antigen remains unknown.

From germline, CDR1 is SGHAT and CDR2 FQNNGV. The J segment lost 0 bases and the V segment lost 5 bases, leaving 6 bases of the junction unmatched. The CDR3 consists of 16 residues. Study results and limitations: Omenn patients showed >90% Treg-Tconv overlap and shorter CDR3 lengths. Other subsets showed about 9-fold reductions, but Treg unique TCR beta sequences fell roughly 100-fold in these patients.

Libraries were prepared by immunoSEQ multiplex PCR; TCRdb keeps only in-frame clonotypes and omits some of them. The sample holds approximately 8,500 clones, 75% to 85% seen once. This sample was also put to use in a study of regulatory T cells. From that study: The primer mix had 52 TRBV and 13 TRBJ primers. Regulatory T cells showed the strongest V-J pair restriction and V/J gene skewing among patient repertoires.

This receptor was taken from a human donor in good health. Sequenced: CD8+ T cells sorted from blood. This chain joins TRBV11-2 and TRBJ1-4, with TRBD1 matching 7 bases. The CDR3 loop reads CASSASDRATNEKLFF. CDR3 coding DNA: TGTGCCAGCAGCGCAAGCGACAGGGCAACTAATGAAAAACTGTTTTTT.